A single sample gave rise to the 13 T cell receptor beta chains below, sequenced in a study of blood T cell repertoires in COVID-19. The data were produced by immunoSEQ multiplex PCR, yet TCRdb's version contains in-frame clones alone and is incomplete. The table has tens of thousands of clones, roughly 79% seen once. The sequenced sample was peripheral blood. All receptors come from a man at least 80 years old with acute or convalescent COVID-19.

V gene TRBV7-3 combines with J gene TRBJ2-3, with D possibly being TRBD1 (5 bases). Germline V lookup: CDR1 SGHTA, CDR2 FQGTGA. Deletions cut 0 bases from V and 0 bases from J, with 13 bases between. The CDR3 loop spans 17 amino acids. DNA for the CDR3: TGTGCCAGCAGCTTAACGGGGCTGCCCTCTAGCACAGATACGCAGTATTTT. This encodes CASSLTGLPSSTDTQYF. Variable domain in full (rest from reference TRBV7-3 and TRBJ2-3): GAGVSQTPSNKVTEKGKYVELRCDPISGHTALYWYRQSLGQGPEFLIYFQGTGAADDSGLPNDRFFAVRPEGSVSTLKIQRTERGDSAVYLCASSLTGLPSSTDTQYFGPGTRLTVL.

The table lists this clone with a count of one. The chain joins TRBV3-1 (or the pseudogene TRBV3-2) to TRBJ1-2; D uncertain. V was shortened by 0 bases and J by 7 bases, with 12 bases between the two germline ends. Germline V CDR1 and CDR2: LGHDT, YNNKEL (reference sequence). The CDR3 spans 14 residues. This CDR3 reads CASSQDSGLAGYTF. The CDR3 coding sequence is TGTGCCAGCAGCCAAGATTCAGGCCTGGCTGGCTACACCTTC.

The V and J genes are TRBV6-6 and TRBJ2-2, with 11 positions matching TRBD2. This CDR3 has 18 residues. Germline CDR1 reads MNHNY; CDR2 reads SVGAGI (reference sequence). The ends lost 5 bases at V and 0 bases at J; junction bases unmatched: 8. DNA for the CDR3: TGTGCCAGCAGTCGCCGACTAGCGGGGCTTACGAACACCGGGGAGCTGTTTTTT. It is translated as CASSRRLAGLTNTGELFF.

This sequence joins TRBV7-2 and TRBJ1-5; no firm D call. The ends were cut back, 1 base at V and 4 bases at J, with 8 bases in the middle. This CDR3 comprises 14 residues. Germline lookup yields CDR1 SGHTA and CDR2 FQGNSA. The CDR3 DNA follows: TGTGCCAGCAGCTTAGTGTCAGGTAATCAGCCCCAGCATTTT. Amino acids: CASSLVSGNQPQHF.

V usage is TRBV7-9 and J usage is TRBJ1-6; D call uncertain. This CDR3 is 12 amino acids long. V was shortened by 6 bases and J by 14 bases, with 14 bases between the two germline ends. From germline, CDR1 is SEHNR and CDR2 FQNEAQ (reference sequence). This chain's CDR3 is CASRAEAESLHF. The CDR3 DNA reads as TGTGCCAGCAGAGCGGAGGCTGAATCCCTCCACTTT.

The chain recombines TRBV28 with TRBJ2-5; 13 bases match TRBD2. The germline gives CDR1 MDHEN, CDR2 SYDVKM. Germline trimming cut 6 bases from V and 5 bases from J; bases unmatched to any gene: 6. The CDR3 length is 15 residues. The CDR3 reads CASSFGLAGVETQYF. Written as DNA, the CDR3 is TGTGCCAGCAGCTTCGGACTAGCGGGAGTTGAGACCCAGTACTTC.

The chain joins TRBV9 to TRBJ1-1; 7 nucleotides match TRBD1. The ends lost 3 bases at V and 0 bases at J; junction bases unmatched: 11. This CDR3 comprises 17 residues. The germline CDR1 and CDR2 sequences are SGDLS and YYNGEE. CDR3 DNA sequence: TGTGCCAGCAGCGCGACAGGGAATACGATCATGAACACTGAAGCTTTCTTT. This encodes CASSATGNTIMNTEAFF.

The J gene is TRBJ2-3, the V gene TRBV5-4, with 11 bases identical to TRBD2. CDR1 is SGHNT, CDR2 YYREEE, per germline (reference sequence). This CDR3 spans 16 amino acids. After removal of 4 bases from V and 2 bases from J, the junction contained 6 bases not matched to a gene. The CDR3, as DNA: TGTGCCAGCAGCCCGAGACTAGCGGGACCCACAGATACGCAGTATTTT. Protein: CASSPRLAGPTDTQYF.

The gene calls are TRBV11-2 and TRBJ1-6; a possible D gene is TRBD1 (6 bases). Trimming took off 6 bases at V and 3 bases at J, with 12 bases between the two ends. This CDR3 is built from 15 residues. Germline loops: CDR1 SGHAT, CDR2 FQNNGV. The CDR3 DNA is TGTGCCAGCAGACAACAGGGATTCTATAATTCACCCCTCCACTTT. Protein sequence: CASRQQGFYNSPLHF.

J is TRBJ1-5 and V is TRBV28; TRBD1 aligns across 9 bases. The V gene end was trimmed by 6 bases and the J gene end by 2 bases; junction bases not matched to a gene: 8. CDR3 length: 16 amino acids. Germline lookup yields CDR1 MDHEN and CDR2 SYDVKM. CDR3 DNA: TGTGCCAGCAGGTACAGGGGGCCCGGCGGCAATCAGCCCCAGCATTTT. Residues: CASRYRGPGGNQPQHF.

In its sample, this clone was seen once. This chain links TRBV15 with TRBJ1-1, with TRBD1 identical over 8 bases. The CDR3 is 15 residues long. V lost 0 bases, J lost 10 bases, and 10 bases stayed unmatched. Germline CDR1 reads LNHNV; CDR2 reads YYDKDF (reference sequence). The CDR3 DNA reads as TGTGCCACCAGCAGAGAAGGGACAGGCTCCCTTTTAGCTTTCTTT. Protein sequence: CATSREGTGSLLAFF.

V usage is TRBV6-2 or TRBV6-3 and J usage is TRBJ2-1; D ambiguous. V shed 4 bases and J shed 10 bases, with 8 bases lying between them. Germline V gene lookup returns CDR1 MNHEY and CDR2 SVGEGT. The CDR3 spans 11 residues. CDR3 in amino acids: CASSSIAEQFF. In DNA form, the CDR3 reads TGTGCCAGCAGTTCCATAGCCGAGCAGTTCTTC.

The rearrangement uses TRBV9 and TRBJ2-3, with a possible D match to TRBD2 (5 bases). Looked up from germline, CDR1 is SGDLS and CDR2 is YYNGEE. The CDR3 has 14 residues. V was trimmed by 0 bases and J by 5 bases, leaving 10 bases between them. For the CDR3, the DNA is TGTGCCAGCAGCGTAGGTAGCGCAATAGATACGCAGTATTTT. Protein: CASSVGSAIDTQYF.